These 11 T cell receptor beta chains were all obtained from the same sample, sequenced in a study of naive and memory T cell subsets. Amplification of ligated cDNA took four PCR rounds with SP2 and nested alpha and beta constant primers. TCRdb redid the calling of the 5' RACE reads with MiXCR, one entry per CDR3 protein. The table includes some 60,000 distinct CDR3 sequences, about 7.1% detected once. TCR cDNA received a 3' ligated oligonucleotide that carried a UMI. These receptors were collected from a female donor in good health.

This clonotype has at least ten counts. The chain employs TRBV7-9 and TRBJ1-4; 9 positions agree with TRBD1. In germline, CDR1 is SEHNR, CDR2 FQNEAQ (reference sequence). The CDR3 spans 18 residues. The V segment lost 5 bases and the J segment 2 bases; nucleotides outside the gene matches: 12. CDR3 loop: CASSGRTGEITTNEKLFF. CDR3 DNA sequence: TGTGCCAGCAGCGGACGGACAGGGGAAATCACGACTAATGAAAAACTGTTTTTT.

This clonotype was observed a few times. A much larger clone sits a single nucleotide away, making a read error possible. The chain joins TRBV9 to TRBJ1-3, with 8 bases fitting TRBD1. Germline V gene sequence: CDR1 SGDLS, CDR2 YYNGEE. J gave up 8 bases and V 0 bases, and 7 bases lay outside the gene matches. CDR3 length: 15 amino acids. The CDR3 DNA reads TGTGCCAGCAGCGTAGCGGGACAGGCCGGCGACACCATATATTTT. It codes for CASSVAGQAGDTIYF.

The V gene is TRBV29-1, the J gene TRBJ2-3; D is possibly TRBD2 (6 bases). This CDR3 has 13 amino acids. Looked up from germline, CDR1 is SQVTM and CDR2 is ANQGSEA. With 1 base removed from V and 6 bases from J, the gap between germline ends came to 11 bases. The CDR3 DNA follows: TGCAGCGTTGAAGCAGCGGGTATCGATACGCAGTATTTT. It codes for CSVEAAGIDTQYF.

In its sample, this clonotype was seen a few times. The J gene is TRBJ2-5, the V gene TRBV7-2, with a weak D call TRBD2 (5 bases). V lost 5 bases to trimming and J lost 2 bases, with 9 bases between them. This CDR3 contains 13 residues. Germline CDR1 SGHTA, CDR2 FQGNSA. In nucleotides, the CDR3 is TGTGCCAGCAGCCCGGACTTACAAGAGACCCAGTACTTC. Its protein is CASSPDLQETQYF.

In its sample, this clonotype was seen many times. As DNA, the CDR3 is TGTGCCAGCAGCCGTACTAGCGACCAAGAGACCCAGTACTTC. Its protein product is CASSRTSDQETQYF. The gene calls are TRBV7-6 and TRBJ2-5, with TRBD2 matching over 7 bases. The ends lost 5 bases at V and 0 bases at J; junction bases unmatched: 3. Germline CDR1 reads SGHVS; CDR2 reads FNYEAQ. CDR3 size: 14 residues.

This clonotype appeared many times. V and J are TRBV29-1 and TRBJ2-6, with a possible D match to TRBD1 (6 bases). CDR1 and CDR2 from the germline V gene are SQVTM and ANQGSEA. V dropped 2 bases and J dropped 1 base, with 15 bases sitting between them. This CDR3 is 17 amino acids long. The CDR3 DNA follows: TGCAGCGTTGAAATCCCCAGGGGTGTTTCTGGGGCCAACGTCCTGACTTTC. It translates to CSVEIPRGVSGANVLTF.

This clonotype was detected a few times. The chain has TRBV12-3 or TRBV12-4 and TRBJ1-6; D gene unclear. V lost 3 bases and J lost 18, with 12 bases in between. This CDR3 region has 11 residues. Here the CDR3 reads CASSFGGRPHF. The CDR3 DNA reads TGTGCCAGCAGTTTCGGCGGGCGCCCCCACTTT.

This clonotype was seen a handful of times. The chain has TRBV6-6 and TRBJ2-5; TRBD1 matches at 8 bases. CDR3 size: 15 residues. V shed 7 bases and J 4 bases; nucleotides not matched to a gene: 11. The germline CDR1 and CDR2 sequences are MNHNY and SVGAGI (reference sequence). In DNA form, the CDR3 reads TGTGCCAGCAATGACCGAGGACAGGGAAGAGAGACCCAGTACTTC. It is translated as CASNDRGQGRETQYF.

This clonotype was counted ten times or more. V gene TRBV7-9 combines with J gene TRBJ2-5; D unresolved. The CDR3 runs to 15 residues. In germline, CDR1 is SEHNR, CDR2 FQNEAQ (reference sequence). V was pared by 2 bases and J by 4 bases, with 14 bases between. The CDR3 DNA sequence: TGTGCCAGCAGCTTATCGTATGCTAGAACAGAGACCCAGTACTTC. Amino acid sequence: CASSLSYARTETQYF.

The CDR3 region has the DNA TGTGCCAGCCAGGGAGGGACCTATGGCTACACCTTC. It is translated as CASQGGTYGYTF. The chain combines TRBV6-6 with TRBJ1-2; D perhaps matches TRBD1 (5 bases). The CDR3 is 12 amino acids. The germline V and J ends were trimmed by 8 bases and 4 bases, with 11 bases remaining between them. The germline gives CDR1 MNHNY, CDR2 SVGAGI (reference sequence).

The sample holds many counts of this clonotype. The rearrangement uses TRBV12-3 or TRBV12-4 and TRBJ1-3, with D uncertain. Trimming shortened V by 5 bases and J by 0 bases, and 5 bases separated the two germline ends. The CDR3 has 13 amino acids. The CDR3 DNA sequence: TGTGCCAGCAGTCCATACTCTGGAAACACCATATATTTT. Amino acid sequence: CASSPYSGNTIYF.